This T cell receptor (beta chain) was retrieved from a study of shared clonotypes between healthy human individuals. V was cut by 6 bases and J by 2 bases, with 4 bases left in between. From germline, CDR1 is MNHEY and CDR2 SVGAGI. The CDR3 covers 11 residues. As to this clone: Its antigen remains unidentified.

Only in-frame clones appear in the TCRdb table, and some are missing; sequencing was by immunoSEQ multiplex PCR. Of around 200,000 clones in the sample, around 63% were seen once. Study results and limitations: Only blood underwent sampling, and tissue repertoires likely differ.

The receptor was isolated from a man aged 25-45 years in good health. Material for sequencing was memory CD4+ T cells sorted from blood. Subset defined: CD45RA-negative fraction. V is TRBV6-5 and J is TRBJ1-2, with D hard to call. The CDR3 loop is CASRGNYGYTF. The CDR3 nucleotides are TGTGCCAGCAGGGGCAACTATGGCTACACCTTC.